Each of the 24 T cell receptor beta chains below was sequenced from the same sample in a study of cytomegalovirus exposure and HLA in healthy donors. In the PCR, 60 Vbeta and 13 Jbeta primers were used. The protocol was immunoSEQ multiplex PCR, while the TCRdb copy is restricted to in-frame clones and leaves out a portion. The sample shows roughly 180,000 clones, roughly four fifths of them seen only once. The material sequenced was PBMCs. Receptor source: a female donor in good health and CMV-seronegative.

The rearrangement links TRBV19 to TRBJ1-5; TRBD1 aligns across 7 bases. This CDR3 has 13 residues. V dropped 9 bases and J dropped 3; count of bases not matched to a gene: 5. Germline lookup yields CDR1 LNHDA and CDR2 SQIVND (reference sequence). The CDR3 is CASRDRDNQPQHF. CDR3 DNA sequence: TGTGCCAGCCGAGACAGGGACAATCAGCCCCAGCATTTT.

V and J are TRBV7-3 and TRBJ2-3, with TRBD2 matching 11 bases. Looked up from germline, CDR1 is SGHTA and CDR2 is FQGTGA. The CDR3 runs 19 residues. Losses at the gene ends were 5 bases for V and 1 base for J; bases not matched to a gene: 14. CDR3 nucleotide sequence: TGTGCCAGCAGCCAACTAGCGGGAGTGGGGGTGGGTGGCACAGATACGCAGTATTTT. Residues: CASSQLAGVGVGGTDTQYF.

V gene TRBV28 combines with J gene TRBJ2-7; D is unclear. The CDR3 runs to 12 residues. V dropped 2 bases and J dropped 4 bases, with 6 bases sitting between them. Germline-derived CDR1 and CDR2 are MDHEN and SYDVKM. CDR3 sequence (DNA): TGTGCCAGCAGTTTAGGGCAGTACGAGCAGTACTTC. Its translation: CASSLGQYEQYF.

The CDR3 nucleotides read TGTGCCAGCAGGCTCATAACAGGGCGAGGCTACACCTTC. This translates into CASRLITGRGYTF. The V call is TRBV27, the J call TRBJ1-2; D perhaps matches TRBD1 (6 bases). The CDR3 is made up of 13 amino acids. CDR1 is MNHEY and CDR2 is SMNVEV in the germline V gene (reference sequence). The V end lost 6 bases, the J end lost 8 bases, and 16 bases lay between the germline ends.

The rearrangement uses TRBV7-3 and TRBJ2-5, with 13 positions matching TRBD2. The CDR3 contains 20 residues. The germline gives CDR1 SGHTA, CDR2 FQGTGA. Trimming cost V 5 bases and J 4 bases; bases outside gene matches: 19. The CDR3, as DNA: TGTGCCAGCAGCCCCAGTGGACTAGCGGGGGCCGGCCGGGGGGGAGAGACCCAGTACTTC. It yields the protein CASSPSGLAGAGRGGETQYF.

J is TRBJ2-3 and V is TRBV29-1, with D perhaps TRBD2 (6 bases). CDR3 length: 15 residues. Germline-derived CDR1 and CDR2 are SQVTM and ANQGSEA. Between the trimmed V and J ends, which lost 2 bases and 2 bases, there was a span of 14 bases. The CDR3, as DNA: TGCAGCGTTGAAATGGTAGGGACTGACACAGATACGCAGTATTTT. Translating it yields CSVEMVGTDTDTQYF.

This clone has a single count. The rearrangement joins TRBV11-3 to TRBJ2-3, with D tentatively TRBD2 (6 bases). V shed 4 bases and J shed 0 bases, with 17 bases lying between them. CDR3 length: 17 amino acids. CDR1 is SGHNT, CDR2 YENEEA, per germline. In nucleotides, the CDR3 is TGTGCCAGCAGCTCCAGCCTTGGGGACTCTAGCACAGATACGCAGTATTTT. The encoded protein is CASSSSLGDSSTDTQYF.

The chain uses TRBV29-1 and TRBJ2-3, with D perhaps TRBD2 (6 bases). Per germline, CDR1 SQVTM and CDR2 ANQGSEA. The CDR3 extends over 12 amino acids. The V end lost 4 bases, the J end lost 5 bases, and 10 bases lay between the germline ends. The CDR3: CSVGRRGDTQYF. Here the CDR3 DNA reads TGCAGCGTTGGGAGGAGGGGAGATACGCAGTATTTT.

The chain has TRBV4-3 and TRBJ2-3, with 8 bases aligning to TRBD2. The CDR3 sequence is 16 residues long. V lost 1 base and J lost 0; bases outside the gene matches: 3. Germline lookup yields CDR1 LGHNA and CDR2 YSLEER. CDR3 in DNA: TGCGCCAGCAGCCAAGGGGTAGCGGGGAGCACAGATACGCAGTATTTT. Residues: CASSQGVAGSTDTQYF.

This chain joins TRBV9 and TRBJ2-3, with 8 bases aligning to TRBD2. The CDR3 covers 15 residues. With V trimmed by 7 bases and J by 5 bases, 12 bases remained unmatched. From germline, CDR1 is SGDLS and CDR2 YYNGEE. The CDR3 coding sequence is TGTGCCAGCGAGCGGGGGACGGGGGTGGAAGATACGCAGTATTTT. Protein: CASERGTGVEDTQYF.

The CDR3 nucleotides read TGTGCCATCAGTGGGTATTCGGGACAGCCCCAGCATTTT. Residues: CAISGYSGQPQHF. The V and J genes are TRBV10-3 and TRBJ1-5; D is uncertain. The CDR3 runs to 13 residues. CDR1 is ENHRY, CDR2 SYGVKD, per germline. V shed 4 bases and J shed 7 bases, with 11 bases lying between them.

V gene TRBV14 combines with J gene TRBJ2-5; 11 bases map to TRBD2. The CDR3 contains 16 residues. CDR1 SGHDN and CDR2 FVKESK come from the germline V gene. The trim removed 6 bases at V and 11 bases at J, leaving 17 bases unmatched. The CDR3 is CASSHTLSGRAEEQYF. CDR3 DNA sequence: TGTGCCAGCAGTCACACTCTTAGCGGGAGGGCCGAAGAGCAGTACTTC.

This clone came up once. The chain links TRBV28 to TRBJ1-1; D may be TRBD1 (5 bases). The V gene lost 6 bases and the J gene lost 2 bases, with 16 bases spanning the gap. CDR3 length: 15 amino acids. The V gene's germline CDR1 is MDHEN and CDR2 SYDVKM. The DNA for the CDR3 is TGTGCCAGCAGAATGAAAGGCCAGGGCAACACTGAAGCTTTCTTT. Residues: CASRMKGQGNTEAFF.

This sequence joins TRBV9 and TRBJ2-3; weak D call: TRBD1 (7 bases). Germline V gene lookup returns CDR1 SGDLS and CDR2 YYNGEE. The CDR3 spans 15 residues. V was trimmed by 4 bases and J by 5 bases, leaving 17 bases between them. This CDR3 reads CASSLGQAGIDTQYF. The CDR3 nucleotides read TGTGCCAGCAGCCTCGGACAGGCGGGAATAGATACGCAGTATTTT.

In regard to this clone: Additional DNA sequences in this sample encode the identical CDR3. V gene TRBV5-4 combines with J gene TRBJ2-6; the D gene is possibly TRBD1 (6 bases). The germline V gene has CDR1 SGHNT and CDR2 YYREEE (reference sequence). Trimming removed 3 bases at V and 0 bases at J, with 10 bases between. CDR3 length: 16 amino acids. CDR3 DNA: TGTGCCAGCAGCTCAACAGGGCCCTCTGGGGCCAACGTCCTGACTTTC. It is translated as CASSSTGPSGANVLTF. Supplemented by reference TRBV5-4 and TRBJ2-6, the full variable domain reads ETGVTQSPTHLIKTRGQQVTLRCSSQSGHNTVSWYQQALGQGPQFIFQYYREEENGRGNFPPRFSGLQFPNYSSELNVNALELDDSALYLCASSSTGPSGANVLTFGAGSRLTVL.

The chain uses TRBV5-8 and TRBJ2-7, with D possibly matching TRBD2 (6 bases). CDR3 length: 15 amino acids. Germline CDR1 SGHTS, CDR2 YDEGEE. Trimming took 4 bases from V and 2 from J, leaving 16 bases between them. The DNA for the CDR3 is TGTGCCAGCAGCCCGCCGGGACTGATAACCTACGAGCAGTACTTC. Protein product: CASSPPGLITYEQYF.

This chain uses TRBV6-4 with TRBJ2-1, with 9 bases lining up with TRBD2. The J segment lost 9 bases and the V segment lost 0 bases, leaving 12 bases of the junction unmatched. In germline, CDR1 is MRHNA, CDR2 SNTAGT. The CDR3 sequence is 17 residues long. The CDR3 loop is CASSDSSGSGRWGEQFF. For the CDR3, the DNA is TGTGCCAGCAGTGACTCGAGTGGTAGCGGGAGATGGGGTGAGCAGTTCTTC.

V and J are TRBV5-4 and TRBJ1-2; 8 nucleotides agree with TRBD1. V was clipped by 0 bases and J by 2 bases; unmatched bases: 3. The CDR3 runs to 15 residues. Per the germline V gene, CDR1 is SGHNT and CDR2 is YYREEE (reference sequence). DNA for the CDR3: TGTGCCAGCAGCTTGGCAGGGGGCCTGAACTATGGCTACACCTTC. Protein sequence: CASSLAGGLNYGYTF.

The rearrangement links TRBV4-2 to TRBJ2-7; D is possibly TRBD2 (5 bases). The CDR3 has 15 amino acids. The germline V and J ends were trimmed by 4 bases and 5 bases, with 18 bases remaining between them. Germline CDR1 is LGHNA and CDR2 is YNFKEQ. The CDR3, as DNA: TGTGCCAGCAGCCCCCTGTTCAGGTCTAGCCACGAGCAGTACTTC. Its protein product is CASSPLFRSSHEQYF.

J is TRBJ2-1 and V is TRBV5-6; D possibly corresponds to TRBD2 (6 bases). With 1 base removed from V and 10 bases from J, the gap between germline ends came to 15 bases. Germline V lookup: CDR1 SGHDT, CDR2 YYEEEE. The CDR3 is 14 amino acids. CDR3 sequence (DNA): TGTGCCAGCAGCTTGCGGGCGGGACTCGGAGAGCAGTTCTTC. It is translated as CASSLRAGLGEQFF.

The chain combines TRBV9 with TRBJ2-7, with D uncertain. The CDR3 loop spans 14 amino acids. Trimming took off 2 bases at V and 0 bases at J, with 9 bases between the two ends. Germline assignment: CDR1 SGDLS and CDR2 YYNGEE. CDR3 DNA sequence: TGTGCCAGCAGCGTTCTCGACAACTCCTACGAGCAGTACTTC. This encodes CASSVLDNSYEQYF. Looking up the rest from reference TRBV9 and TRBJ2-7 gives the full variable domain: DSGVTQTPKHLITATGQRVTLRCSPRSGDLSVYWYQQSLDQGLQFLIQYYNGEERAKGNILERFSAQQFPDLHSELNLSSLELGDSALYFCASSVLDNSYEQYFGPGTRLTVT.

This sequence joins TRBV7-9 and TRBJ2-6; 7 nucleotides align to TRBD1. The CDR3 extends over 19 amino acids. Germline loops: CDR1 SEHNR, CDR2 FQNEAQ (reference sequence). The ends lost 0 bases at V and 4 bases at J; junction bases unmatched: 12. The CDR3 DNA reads TGTGCCAGCAGCTTAGCTCGTGGCAGGGGGATTATGGGGGCCAACGTCCTGACTTTC. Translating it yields CASSLARGRGIMGANVLTF. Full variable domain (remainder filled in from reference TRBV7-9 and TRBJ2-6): DTGVSQNPRHKITKRGQNVTFRCDPISEHNRLYWYRQTLGQGPEFLTYFQNEAQLEKSRLLSDRFSAERPKGSFSTLEIQRTEQGDSAMYLCASSLARGRGIMGANVLTFGAGSRLTVL.

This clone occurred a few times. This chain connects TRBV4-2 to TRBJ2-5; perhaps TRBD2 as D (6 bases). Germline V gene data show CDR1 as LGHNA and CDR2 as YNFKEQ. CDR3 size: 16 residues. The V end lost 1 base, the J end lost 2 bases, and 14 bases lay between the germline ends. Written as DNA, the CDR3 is TGTGCCAGCAGCCAAGGGGAGGCAGGGCGGCAAGAGACCCAGTACTTC. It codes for CASSQGEAGRQETQYF.

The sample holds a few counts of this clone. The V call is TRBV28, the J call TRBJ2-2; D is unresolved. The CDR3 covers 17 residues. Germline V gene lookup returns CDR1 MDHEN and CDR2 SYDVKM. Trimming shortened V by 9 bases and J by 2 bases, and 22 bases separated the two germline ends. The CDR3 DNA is TGTGCCAGTTTCGGGTCGACGAGATTTCCTAACACCGGGGAGCTGTTTTTT. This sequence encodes CASFGSTRFPNTGELFF.